Listed below are T cell receptor beta chains from one sample, sequenced in a study of T cells expressing NK-cell markers. No DNA is given; TCRdb re-called the 5' RACE reads and lists each CDR3 protein once. Recorded for this sample: 400,000 or so distinct CDR3 sequences. Sequencing was carried out using blood T cells: a sorted CD56 or NKG2C T cell subset, CD4+ or CD8+ T cells, or bulk PBMC T cells (not recorded which). The source of these receptors is a woman aged 45-59 years in good health. The CDR3 runs from the conserved cysteine through the conserved F or W. The order of the fields is V gene, J gene, CDR3 protein.

v_gene: TRBV24-1; j_gene: TRBJ2-1; CDR3aa: CATSASGREYNEQFF
v_gene: TRBV28; j_gene: TRBJ1-2; CDR3aa: CASSPDRDRNYGYTF
v_gene: TRBV12-3/TRBV12-4; j_gene: TRBJ1-1; CDR3aa: CASSFFLGGRGYTEAFF
v_gene: TRBV6-6; j_gene: TRBJ1-4; CDR3aa: CASRPPGLRNEKLFF
v_gene: TRBV24-1; j_gene: TRBJ2-5; CDR3aa: CATSDPVGNQETQYF
v_gene: TRBV2; j_gene: TRBJ2-3; CDR3aa: CASTQRDGSGTDTQYF
v_gene: TRBV7-9; j_gene: TRBJ2-7; CDR3aa: CASSLSGGLAGIEQYF
v_gene: TRBV28; j_gene: TRBJ2-1; CDR3aa: CASSFRRLWFF
v_gene: TRBV5-1; j_gene: TRBJ2-1; CDR3aa: CASSFGTSSGRASYNEQFF
v_gene: TRBV29-1; j_gene: TRBJ2-7; CDR3aa: CSVGARREEQYF
v_gene: TRBV5-1; j_gene: TRBJ2-2; CDR3aa: CASEAGGYTGELFF
v_gene: TRBV20-1; j_gene: TRBJ1-2; CDR3aa: CSARGGSNYGYTF
v_gene: TRBV11-3; j_gene: TRBJ2-4; CDR3aa: CASSWQIGDSSIQYF
v_gene: TRBV5-4; j_gene: TRBJ2-1; CDR3aa: CASSPQGAGGIYNEQFF
v_gene: TRBV5-1; j_gene: TRBJ2-1; CDR3aa: CASSLGSSGGRNNEQFF
v_gene: TRBV27; j_gene: TRBJ1-1; CDR3aa: CASSFLRNTEAFF
v_gene: TRBV30; j_gene: TRBJ2-2; CDR3aa: CALGRAANTGELFF
v_gene: TRBV16; j_gene: TRBJ1-2; CDR3aa: CASSQDPGALTGYTF
v_gene: TRBV29-1; j_gene: TRBJ2-7; CDR3aa: CSVEERGDEQYF
v_gene: TRBV5-6; j_gene: TRBJ2-3; CDR3aa: CASSVAGATDTQYF
v_gene: TRBV6-1; j_gene: TRBJ2-1; CDR3aa: CASSEQRAGGLFF
v_gene: TRBV5-5; j_gene: TRBJ1-4; CDR3aa: CASSRGTEEKLFF